These 9 T cell receptor beta chains were all obtained from the same sample, sequenced in a study of a mutant IDH1 vaccine in newly diagnosed glioma. Described time point: week 11, during vaccination. Vaccination comprised doses that each held 300 ug of mutant IDH1 20-mer peptide, plus topical imiquimod. Which antigens these TCRs recognize remains unknown. Method: immunoSEQ multiplex PCR; TCRdb's copy keeps in-frame clones and lacks some. In the table there are some 25,000 clones, over 75% of which are singletons. The material sequenced was PBMCs, taken from a glioma patient whose treatment included an IDH1 peptide vaccine. Every receptor here comes from a woman between 18 and 29 years old with glioma.

This clone was counted a few times. This specimen includes other DNA sequences encoding the same CDR3. This sequence joins TRBV4-3 and TRBJ2-7; possible D gene TRBD1, 6 bases. Germline V lookup: CDR1 LGHNA, CDR2 YSLEER. This CDR3 is 14 amino acids long. V was trimmed by 1 base and J by 4 bases, leaving 11 bases between them. Written as DNA, the CDR3 is TGCGCCAGCAGCCAAGGCACAGGGAAGTACGAGCAGTACTTC. Protein product: CASSQGTGKYEQYF.

This rearrangement joins TRBV5-4 to TRBJ1-6, with D possibly being TRBD1 (6 bases). The length of the CDR3 is 15 residues. Germline CDR1 and CDR2: SGHNT and YYREEE (reference sequence). The V gene lost 4 bases and the J gene lost 5 bases, with 13 bases spanning the gap. CDR3 in DNA: TGTGCCAGCAGCACCTACCGACAGGATAATTCACCCCTCCACTTT. It encodes CASSTYRQDNSPLHF.

This sequence joins TRBV5-6 and TRBJ1-2; D remains unclear. This CDR3 spans 12 amino acids. V was clipped by 0 bases and J by 2 bases, with 2 bases between them. Per germline, CDR1 SGHDT and CDR2 YYEEEE. The CDR3 nucleotides read TGTGCCAGCAGCTTGGAAAACTATGGCTACACCTTC. Its protein product is CASSLENYGYTF.

This rearrangement joins TRBV10-3 to TRBJ2-4; no reliable D call. The CDR3 length is 14 residues. V lost 2 bases to trimming and J lost 7 bases, with 12 bases between them. CDR1 and CDR2 from the germline V gene are ENHRY and SYGVKD. CDR3 nucleotides: TGTGCCATCAGTGAGGACTTAGAAAGGAACATTCAGTACTTC. This sequence encodes CAISEDLERNIQYF.

The chain couples TRBV7-2 to TRBJ1-2; D not resolved. Germline V gene lookup returns CDR1 SGHTA and CDR2 FQGNSA. CDR3 length: 12 amino acids. V lost 3 bases and J 5 bases, leaving 7 bases between the germline ends. The CDR3 protein is CASSLSGYGYTF. CDR3 sequence (DNA): TGTGCCAGCAGCTTGAGCGGGTATGGCTACACCTTC.

The rearrangement joins TRBV13 to TRBJ2-7; a weak D match, TRBD2 (5 bases). Per the germline V gene, CDR1 is PRHDT and CDR2 is FYEKMQ (reference sequence). The CDR3 is made up of 14 amino acids. Trimming stripped 0 bases from V and 2 bases from J, with 8 bases between. CDR3 loop: CASSLGRGAYEQYF. The DNA of the CDR3 is TGTGCCAGCAGCTTAGGCCGGGGAGCCTACGAGCAGTACTTC. The entire variable domain, with the rest obtained from reference TRBV13 and TRBJ2-7, is as follows: AAGVIQSPRHLIKEKRETATLKCYPIPRHDTVYWYQQGPGQDPQFLISFYEKMQSDKGSIPDRFSAQQFSDYHSELNMSSLELGDSALYFCASSLGRGAYEQYFGPGTRLTVT.

In nucleotides, the CDR3 is TGTGCCAGTAGATACCGGGACAGCTCTGGGGCCAACGTCCTGACTTTC. This sequence encodes CASRYRDSSGANVLTF. V and J are TRBV19 and TRBJ2-6; 7 bases align to TRBD1. Germline CDR1 is LNHDA and CDR2 is SQIVND (reference sequence). J lost 0 bases, V lost 6 bases, and 5 bases had no gene match. This CDR3 spans 16 amino acids.

The rearrangement joins TRBV27 to TRBJ1-3; no firm D call. Germline-derived CDR1 and CDR2 are MNHEY and SMNVEV (reference sequence). The V gene lost 2 bases and the J gene lost 0 bases, with 5 bases spanning the gap. CDR3 length: 14 amino acids. CDR3 loop: CASSLGVSGNTIYF. The DNA of the CDR3 is TGTGCCAGCAGTTTAGGGGTCTCTGGAAACACCATATATTTT.

This sequence joins TRBV10-3 and TRBJ2-7, with a tentative D call TRBD2 (6 bases). The CDR3 extends over 13 amino acids. Germline V lookup: CDR1 ENHRY, CDR2 SYGVKD. Between the trimmed V and J ends, which lost 8 bases and 1 base, there was a span of 12 bases. CDR3 sequence reads: CAIRGETSYEQYF. The CDR3, as DNA: TGTGCCATCCGCGGGGAGACATCCTACGAGCAGTACTTC.